The 14 T cell receptor beta chains below all came from one sample that was sequenced in a study of beta chain features in type 1 diabetes. The study, taken as a whole, reports: A moderate, significant TCRB CDR3 shortening appeared in type 1 diabetes across four CD4+ subsets.

For these receptors, no antigen is known. Investigators reverse transcribed all isolated RNA, so they sequenced expressed TCRB transcripts. Using immunoSEQ multiplex PCR, the repertoire was profiled, and TCRdb retains in-frame clones only, with some absent. The sample has 640,000 or so clones; around 15% are singletons. Input material: naive CD4+ T cells from blood. Receptors originate from a man aged 18 to 29 with type 1 diabetes.

The sample holds a few counts of this clone. The chain employs TRBV28 and TRBJ2-7, with TRBD1 identical over 7 bases. The V segment lost 6 bases and the J segment 2 bases; nucleotides outside the gene matches: 4. This CDR3 has 13 amino acids. Per the germline V gene, CDR1 is MDHEN and CDR2 is SYDVKM. This CDR3 is CASRPTGPYEQYF. The CDR3 nucleotides are TGTGCCAGCAGACCGACAGGGCCCTACGAGCAGTACTTC. The complete variable domain, with remaining parts taken from reference TRBV28 and TRBJ2-7, reads DVKVTQSSRYLVKRTGEKVFLECVQDMDHENMFWYRQDPGLGLRLIYFSYDVKMKEKGDIPEGYSVSREKKERFSLILESASTNQTSMYLCASRPTGPYEQYFGPGTRLTVT.

The chain is built from TRBV7-3 and TRBJ2-5; D may be TRBD2 (6 bases). Germline V lookup: CDR1 SGHTA, CDR2 FQGTGA. With 2 bases removed from V and 2 bases from J, the gap between germline ends came to 12 bases. This CDR3 contains 15 residues. The CDR3 DNA follows: TGTGCCAGCAGCTTAGGCGTAGCGGAACAAGAGACCCAGTACTTC. Residues: CASSLGVAEQETQYF. Using reference TRBV7-3 and TRBJ2-5 for the parts outside the CDR3, the full variable domain is GAGVSQTPSNKVTEKGKYVELRCDPISGHTALYWYRQSLGQGPEFLIYFQGTGAADDSGLPNDRFFAVRPEGSVSTLKIQRTERGDSAVYLCASSLGVAEQETQYFGPGTRLLVL.

About this clone itself: One end of the junction is discordant with germline, which a read error may explain. The chain joins TRBV7-7 to TRBJ2-1; D possibly matches TRBD1 or TRBD2 (5 bases each). Looked up from germline, CDR1 is SSHAT and CDR2 is FNYEAQ (reference sequence). This CDR3 is built from 15 residues. As DNA, the CDR3 is TGTGCTAGCAGCCCAGACACGGGGCTAGGGATTGAGCAGTTCTTC. It specifies CASSPDTGLGIEQFF.

This clone has more than one count but fewer than ten. The gene calls are TRBV6-4 and TRBJ2-1, with TRBD2 as a possible D gene (7 bases). The CDR3 length is 15 residues. Germline assignment: CDR1 MRHNA and CDR2 SNTAGT. The V gene lost 0 bases and the J gene lost 8 bases, with 14 bases spanning the gap. The CDR3 nucleotides read TGTGCCAGCAGTGACTCGGCGGGGGCCAGGGATGAGCAGTTCTTC. Its translation: CASSDSAGARDEQFF.

The chain joins TRBV25-1 to TRBJ1-2; D is unclear. The CDR3 covers 11 residues. V lost 3 bases, J lost 9 bases, and 8 bases lay in between. Germline CDR1 and CDR2: MGHDK and SYGVNS. The CDR3: CASSDAGSYTF. The CDR3 DNA reads as TGTGCCAGCAGTGACGCAGGAAGCTACACCTTC.

This clone has a handful of counts. A junction end diverges from the germline sequence, so it may reflect a read error. This chain joins TRBV7-7 and TRBJ2-5; D uncertain. The CDR3 length is 14 residues. Germline V gene lookup returns CDR1 SSHAT and CDR2 FNYEAQ (reference sequence). The CDR3 protein is CASSSRAVGETQYF. CDR3 sequence (DNA): TGTGCTAGCAGCTCCCGGGCCGTGGGAGAGACCCAGTACTTC.

The chain's CDR3 is CASSAQRQPSNYGYTF. Written as DNA, the CDR3 is TGTGCCAGCAGTGCCCAGAGACAGCCCTCTAACTATGGCTACACCTTC. The V and J genes are TRBV2 and TRBJ1-2, with D perhaps matching TRBD1 (5 bases). The CDR3 sequence is 16 residues long. V was clipped by 4 bases and J by 0 bases, with 15 bases between them. CDR1 is SNHLY, CDR2 FYNNEI, per germline.

The chain combines TRBV4-3 with TRBJ2-3, with 10 nucleotides matching TRBD2. This CDR3 is built from 15 residues. J was trimmed by 1 base and V by 6 bases; bases with no gene match: 4. Germline assignment: CDR1 LGHNA and CDR2 YSLEER. The DNA of the CDR3 is TGCGCCAGCAGACTTACTAGCGGGGGCACAGATACGCAGTATTTT. Translation: CASRLTSGGTDTQYF.

The chain uses TRBV4-1 and TRBJ2-1; 10 bases map to TRBD2. Germline CDR1 is MGHRA and CDR2 is YSYEKL. V lost 3 bases to trimming and J lost 8 bases; unmatched junction nucleotides: 10. The CDR3 runs 16 residues. The CDR3 DNA follows: TGCGCCAGCAGCCAGCCGGGACTAGCGTTTATCGATGAGCAGTTCTTC. Amino acid sequence: CASSQPGLAFIDEQFF.

Note on this clone: The identical CDR3 is also encoded by other nucleotide sequences in the sample. The gene calls are TRBV28 and TRBJ2-7, with D unresolved. Per the germline V gene, CDR1 is MDHEN and CDR2 is SYDVKM. The CDR3 is 13 residues long. Trimming cost V 5 bases and J 3 bases, with 11 bases left between them. The CDR3 protein is CASSPRADYEQYF. CDR3 sequence (DNA): TGTGCCAGCAGTCCTCGGGCCGACTACGAGCAGTACTTC. The full variable domain, rest sourced from reference TRBV28 and TRBJ2-7, is DVKVTQSSRYLVKRTGEKVFLECVQDMDHENMFWYRQDPGLGLRLIYFSYDVKMKEKGDIPEGYSVSREKKERFSLILESASTNQTSMYLCASSPRADYEQYFGPGTRLTVT.

The CDR3 region has the DNA TGTGCCAGCAGTCCCTCGGGACGGATCTACGAGCAGTACTTC. Its protein is CASSPSGRIYEQYF. The genes are TRBV2 and TRBJ2-7; D assignment may be TRBD1 or TRBD2 (5 bases each). This CDR3 has 14 residues. Trimming stripped 5 bases from V and 3 bases from J, with 14 bases between. CDR1 SNHLY and CDR2 FYNNEI come from the germline V gene.

The chain recombines TRBV5-1 with TRBJ2-5; 7 bases match TRBD1. The germline V gene encodes CDR1 SGHRS and CDR2 YFSETQ. V gave up 4 bases and J gave up 7 bases; unmatched junction bases: 22. The CDR3 covers 18 residues. The CDR3, as DNA: TGCGCCAGCAGCCCGGGGCTGCTTTGGGACAGCCTAGCCGGGACCCAGTACTTC. Translation gives CASSPGLLWDSLAGTQYF. Combining the CDR3 with reference TRBV5-1 and TRBJ2-5 gives the whole variable domain KAGVTQTPRYLIKTRGQQVTLSCSPISGHRSVSWYQQTPGQGLQFLFEYFSETQRNKGNFPGRFSGRQFSNSRSEMNVSTLELGDSALYLCASSPGLLWDSLAGTQYFGPGTRLLVL.

This clone has a handful of counts. This chain uses TRBV30 with TRBJ1-2; TRBD1 might be the D (6 bases). The ends were cut back, 2 bases at V and 2 bases at J, with 9 bases in the middle. CDR1 and CDR2 (germline): GTSNPN, SVGIG (reference sequence). The CDR3 has 13 residues. CDR3: CAWSRDINYGYTF. The DNA for the CDR3 is TGTGCCTGGAGTAGGGACATCAACTATGGCTACACCTTC.

This clone was seen a few times. The sample holds other DNA sequences that translate to the same CDR3. The chain employs TRBV7-2 and TRBJ2-5, with unresolved D. This CDR3 has 13 residues. Trimming took off 0 bases at V and 4 bases at J, with 6 bases between the two ends. Germline V lookup: CDR1 SGHTA, CDR2 FQGNSA. This CDR3 is CASSLAGVETQYF. The CDR3 nucleotides read TGTGCCAGCAGCTTAGCTGGGGTAGAGACCCAGTACTTC.